The rows below give T cell receptor beta chains drawn from one sample of a study of shared clonotypes between healthy human individuals. Profiled with immunoSEQ multiplex PCR; TCRdb holds only in-frame clones, not every one. The sample has 2 million or so clones; 85% to 95% are singletons. The sample consisted of naive CD8+ T cells sorted from blood. The origin of the receptors is a man aged 18 to 29 in good health. CDR3s include the opening cysteine and the closing phenylalanine or tryptophan. A D gene is named only where the DNA matches it firmly. Part of the rows lack a size; the others show once, few, many or a class for expanded clones.

length: 16; V: TRBV4-1; J: TRBJ2-5; size: -; D: -; CDR3: CASSQDVEAPQETQYF; DNA: TGCGCCAGCAGCCAAGATGTGGAGGCCCCACAAGAGACCCAGTACTTC
length: 15; V: TRBV4-3; J: TRBJ2-7; size: -; D: TRBD1; CDR3: CASSQEGGQGYEQYF; DNA: TGCGCCAGCAGCCAAGAAGGAGGACAGGGGTACGAGCAGTACTTC
length: 15; V: TRBV19; J: TRBJ2-4; size: -; D: -; CDR3: CASSIEGSGKNIQYF; DNA: TGTGCCAGTAGTATTGAGGGTTCTGGCAAAAACATTCAGTACTTC
length: 15; V: TRBV7-2; J: TRBJ2-1; size: -; D: TRBD2; CDR3: CASSSSGTSGNEQFF; DNA: TGTGCCAGCAGTTCTTCCGGGACTAGCGGAAATGAGCAGTTCTTC
length: 15; V: TRBV9; J: TRBJ2-5; size: -; D: -; CDR3: CASSVDTAGQETQYF; DNA: TGTGCCAGCAGCGTAGATACGGCAGGCCAAGAGACCCAGTACTTC
length: 13; V: TRBV10-2; J: TRBJ2-1; size: -; D: -; CDR3: CASSDGGPGEQFF; DNA: TGCGCCAGCAGTGACGGGGGGCCTGGAGAGCAGTTCTTC
length: 14; V: TRBV27; J: TRBJ2-1; size: -; D: -; CDR3: CASIGGLNYNEQFF; DNA: TGTGCCAGCATAGGGGGACTGAACTACAATGAGCAGTTCTTC
length: 16; V: TRBV4-3; J: TRBJ2-6; size: -; D: -; CDR3: CASSQDRGSGANVLTF; DNA: TGCGCCAGCAGCCAAGATCGCGGCTCTGGGGCCAACGTCCTGACTTTC
length: 14; V: TRBV6-1; J: TRBJ1-6; size: -; D: -; CDR3: CASSEPDSNSPLHF; DNA: TGTGCCAGCAGTGAGCCGGACAGCAATTCACCCCTCCACTTT
length: 17; V: TRBV27; J: TRBJ2-7; size: -; D: -; CDR3: CASTSLSTGRGVDEQYF; DNA: TGTGCCAGCACCTCACTATCGACAGGGAGGGGGGTGGACGAGCAGTACTTC
length: 15; V: TRBV5-1; J: TRBJ2-7; size: -; D: -; CDR3: CASSLAPGANYEQYF; DNA: TGCGCCAGCAGCTTGGCCCCAGGGGCGAACTACGAGCAGTACTTC
length: 16; V: TRBV10-1; J: TRBJ2-7; size: -; D: -; CDR3: CATLIKVRGASYEQYF; DNA: TGCGCCACCCTTATCAAGGTACGGGGGGCATCCTACGAGCAGTACTTC
length: 15; V: TRBV5-4; J: TRBJ2-7; size: -; D: TRBD1; CDR3: CASSLAGTGVYEQYF; DNA: TGTGCCAGCAGCTTGGCCGGGACAGGAGTCTACGAGCAGTACTTC
length: 15; V: TRBV5-8; J: TRBJ2-6; size: few; D: -; CDR3: CASSLWESGANVLTF; DNA: TGTGCCAGCAGCTTGTGGGAGTCTGGGGCCAACGTCCTGACTTTC
length: 17; V: TRBV18; J: TRBJ1-2; size: -; D: TRBD1; CDR3: CASSFGDRGQSYYGYTF; DNA: TGTGCCAGCTCATTCGGGGACAGGGGGCAATCCTACTATGGCTACACCTTC
length: 11; V: TRBV9; J: TRBJ1-1; size: once; D: -; CDR3: CASSVGAEAFF; DNA: TGTGCCAGCAGCGTAGGGGCTGAAGCTTTCTTT
length: 14; V: TRBV7-8; J: TRBJ2-1; size: -; D: -; CDR3: CASMQEAAYNEQFF; DNA: TGTGCCAGCATGCAGGAGGCCGCTTACAATGAGCAGTTCTTC
length: 13; V: TRBV29-1; J: TRBJ2-1; size: -; D: -; CDR3: CSVEVSSYNEQFF; DNA: TGCAGCGTTGAAGTAAGCTCCTACAATGAGCAGTTCTTC
length: 14; V: TRBV27; J: TRBJ1-6; size: -; D: TRBD1; CDR3: CASSWTGAPASLHF; DNA: TGTGCCAGCAGTTGGACAGGGGCCCCGGCCTCCCTCCACTTT
length: 16; V: TRBV10-3; J: TRBJ2-2; size: -; D: TRBD1; CDR3: CAISAEGQGVARELFF; DNA: TGTGCCATCAGTGCAGAGGGACAGGGGGTGGCCAGGGAGCTGTTTTTT
length: 17; V: TRBV4-1; J: TRBJ2-2; size: -; D: -; CDR3: CASSKLSLTALDGELFF; DNA: TGCGCCAGCAGTAAACTATCCTTGACAGCCCTCGACGGGGAGCTGTTTTTT
length: 13; V: TRBV11-2; J: TRBJ1-1; size: -; D: -; CDR3: CASSLADNTEAFF; DNA: TGTGCCAGCAGCTTAGCAGACAACACTGAAGCTTTCTTT
length: 14; V: TRBV29-1; J: TRBJ1-3; size: -; D: -; CDR3: CSARTASSGNTIYF; DNA: TGCAGCGCCCGGACAGCTAGCTCTGGAAACACCATATATTTT
length: 15; V: TRBV7-8; J: TRBJ1-2; size: -; D: TRBD1; CDR3: CASSLEGQGLFGYTF; DNA: TGTGCCAGCAGCTTAGAGGGACAGGGATTATTTGGCTACACCTTC
length: 13; V: TRBV6-5; J: TRBJ2-7; size: once; D: TRBD2; CDR3: CASSSAGTYEQYF; DNA: TGTGCCAGCAGTTCAGCGGGAACCTACGAGCAGTACTTC
length: 15; V: TRBV4-3; J: TRBJ2-5; size: -; D: -; CDR3: CASSQLWDTKETQYF; DNA: TGCGCCAGCAGCCAACTGTGGGACACAAAAGAGACCCAGTACTTC
length: 16; V: TRBV4-1; J: TRBJ1-5; size: -; D: TRBD1; CDR3: CASSQGTGYNNQPQHF; DNA: TGCGCCAGCAGCCAAGGGACAGGGTACAACAATCAGCCCCAGCATTTT
length: 18; V: TRBV18; J: TRBJ2-1; size: -; D: TRBD2; CDR3: CASSPRERLAGGLGEQFF; DNA: TGTGCCAGCTCACCACGTGAGAGACTAGCGGGAGGACTGGGTGAGCAGTTCTTC
length: 14; V: TRBV10-3; J: TRBJ2-5; size: -; D: TRBD1; CDR3: CAISDAGGEETQYF; DNA: TGTGCCATCAGTGACGCAGGGGGTGAAGAGACCCAGTACTTC
length: 14; V: TRBV9; J: TRBJ1-4; size: -; D: -; CDR3: CASSVGPPYEKLFF; DNA: TGTGCCAGCAGCGTAGGGCCACCATATGAAAAACTGTTTTTT
length: 14; V: TRBV10-3; J: TRBJ2-5; size: -; D: TRBD1; CDR3: CAIRGQEGQETQYF; DNA: TGTGCCATCAGGGGACAGGAGGGCCAAGAGACCCAGTACTTC
length: 14; V: TRBV7-2; J: TRBJ1-2; size: -; D: -; CDR3: CASSSTTGNYGYTF; DNA: TGTGCCAGCAGCTCGACGACAGGCAACTATGGCTACACCTTC
length: 13; V: TRBV4-1; J: TRBJ1-5; size: -; D: -; CDR3: CASSQDPPQPQHF; DNA: TGCGCCAGCAGCCAAGACCCCCCCCAGCCCCAGCATTTT
length: 12; V: TRBV27; J: TRBJ2-2; size: -; D: -; CDR3: CASSVLTGELFF; DNA: TGTGCCAGCAGTGTGCTCACCGGGGAGCTGTTTTTT
length: 11; V: TRBV7-9; J: TRBJ1-3; size: few; D: -; CDR3: CASSLEDSPHF; DNA: TGTGCCAGCAGCTTAGAGGACTCTCCGCATTTT
length: 15; V: TRBV6-6; J: TRBJ2-7; size: -; D: -; CDR3: CASSYWVAATGEQYF; DNA: TGTGCCAGCAGTTATTGGGTAGCGGCGACAGGAGAGCAGTACTTC
length: 13; V: TRBV28; J: TRBJ1-1; size: -; D: TRBD1; CDR3: CASSLDRGTEAFF; DNA: TGTGCCAGCAGTCTCGACAGGGGCACTGAAGCTTTCTTT
length: 17; V: TRBV9; J: TRBJ2-6; size: -; D: -; CDR3: CASSVRLMDGGANVLTF; DNA: TGTGCCAGCAGCGTCCGCCTGATGGATGGGGGGGCCAACGTCCTGACTTTC
length: 15; V: TRBV5-6; J: TRBJ1-2; size: -; D: -; CDR3: CASSLVADLLYGYTF; DNA: TGTGCCAGCAGCTTGGTCGCGGACCTACTTTATGGCTACACCTTC
length: 13; V: TRBV30; J: TRBJ2-2; size: -; D: -; CDR3: CAWIQGPTGELFF; DNA: TGTGCCTGGATACAGGGACCCACCGGGGAGCTGTTTTTT
length: 15; V: TRBV7-2; J: TRBJ1-5; size: -; D: -; CDR3: CASSFGSYSNQPQHF; DNA: TGTGCCAGCAGCTTTGGCAGCTATAGCAATCAGCCCCAGCATTTT
length: 14; V: TRBV7-9; J: TRBJ2-6; size: -; D: -; CDR3: CASSLNSGANVLTF; DNA: TGTGCCAGCAGCTTAAATTCTGGGGCCAACGTCCTGACTTTC
length: 14; V: TRBV19; J: TRBJ1-5; size: -; D: TRBD1; CDR3: CASSSGTGNQPQHF; DNA: TGTGCCAGTAGTAGCGGGACAGGGAATCAGCCCCAGCATTTT
length: 15; V: TRBV6-1; J: TRBJ1-3; size: -; D: TRBD1; CDR3: CASSDYRGSGNTIYF; DNA: TGTGCCAGCAGTGATTACAGGGGTTCCGGAAACACCATATATTTT
length: 14; V: TRBV25-1; J: TRBJ2-7; size: -; D: -; CDR3: CASGGGEDPYEQYF; DNA: TGTGCCAGTGGGGGGGGCGAAGATCCCTACGAGCAGTACTTC
length: 11; V: TRBV27; J: TRBJ2-7; size: -; D: TRBD1; CDR3: CAPDRVYEQYF; DNA: TGTGCTCCGGACAGGGTCTACGAGCAGTACTTC
length: 13; V: TRBV13; J: TRBJ2-5; size: -; D: -; CDR3: CASSLRLKETQYF; DNA: TGTGCCAGCAGTCTCCGACTGAAAGAGACCCAGTACTTC
length: 14; V: TRBV11-3; J: TRBJ2-1; size: -; D: -; CDR3: CASSLEHFSDEQFF; DNA: TGTGCCAGCAGCTTAGAGCACTTTAGCGATGAGCAGTTCTTC
length: 15; V: TRBV9; J: TRBJ1-1; size: -; D: -; CDR3: CASNLGRGRNTEAFF; DNA: TGTGCCAGCAACCTGGGGAGGGGTAGGAACACTGAAGCTTTCTTT
length: 14; V: TRBV2; J: TRBJ2-7; size: -; D: -; CDR3: CASSEALGFYEQYF; DNA: TGTGCCAGCAGTGAAGCGCTTGGTTTCTACGAGCAGTACTTC
length: 14; V: TRBV19; J: TRBJ1-5; size: -; D: -; CDR3: CASSIRDLNQPQHF; DNA: TGTGCCAGTAGTATAAGGGACCTCAATCAGCCCCAGCATTTT
length: 15; V: TRBV19; J: TRBJ2-5; size: few; D: TRBD1; CDR3: CATRAYGTEQETQYF; DNA: TGTGCCACTAGAGCATACGGGACAGAACAAGAGACCCAGTACTTC
length: 16; V: TRBV6-5; J: TRBJ2-7; size: -; D: TRBD2; CDR3: CASSYLASSGFYEQYF; DNA: TGTGCCAGCAGTTACTTGGCGTCTAGCGGGTTCTACGAGCAGTACTTC
length: 14; V: TRBV7-9; J: TRBJ1-1; size: -; D: TRBD1; CDR3: CASSTPDRDTEAFF; DNA: TGTGCCAGCAGCACCCCGGACAGGGACACTGAAGCTTTCTTT
length: 15; V: TRBV29-1; J: TRBJ2-7; size: -; D: TRBD1; CDR3: CSVEDGRTGPHEQYF; DNA: TGCAGCGTTGAAGATGGAAGGACAGGGCCCCACGAGCAGTACTTC
length: 15; V: TRBV30; J: TRBJ2-7; size: -; D: TRBD2; CDR3: CAWSVLAGAPYEQYF; DNA: TGTGCCTGGAGTGTACTAGCGGGGGCCCCCTACGAGCAGTACTTC
length: 15; V: TRBV7-9; J: TRBJ1-1; size: -; D: TRBD1; CDR3: CASSAWTGENTEAFF; DNA: TGTGCCAGCAGCGCCTGGACAGGCGAGAACACTGAAGCTTTCTTT
length: 15; V: TRBV6-5; J: TRBJ2-1; size: -; D: TRBD2; CDR3: CASSYSRGGPDEQFF; DNA: TGTGCCAGCAGTTACTCTCGCGGGGGGCCAGATGAGCAGTTCTTC
length: 14; V: TRBV5-7; J: TRBJ1-2; size: -; D: -; CDR3: CASSYNDKKYGYTF; DNA: TGTGCCAGCAGTTATAATGACAAGAAATATGGCTACACCTTC
length: 13; V: TRBV28; J: TRBJ1-1; size: -; D: -; CDR3: CASSFDFGTEAFF; DNA: TGTGCCAGCAGTTTCGATTTCGGAACTGAAGCTTTCTTT